Only a few counts were recorded for the clone carrying this T cell receptor (beta chain). The sample is drawn from a study of spatial heterogeneity in lung cancer. Overall study: On average, each unique TCR and UMI combination appeared more than ten times in raw reads.

Indicated time point: sample taken at primary tumor resection. Unsorted whole RNA of tumor, nontumor lung or frozen PBMC was sequenced. The CDR3 sequence is 17 residues long. Deletions cut 3 bases from V and 2 bases from J, with 19 bases between. In germline, CDR1 is SGHTA, CDR2 FQGNSA. Every cDNA TCR molecule received its own unique molecular identifier. TCRdb passed the 5' RACE reads through MiXCR, listing each CDR3 protein once. This table holds 40,000 to 45,000 distinct CDR3 sequences, roughly 13% found once. This specimen consisted of PBMCs, obtained at surgery. The sequence came from a male donor with early-stage non-small cell lung cancer. The chain is built from TRBV7-2 and TRBJ1-1; D might be TRBD1 (6 bases). The CDR3 DNA sequence: TGTGCCAGCAGCTTGGGGGCATCTTTCCAGATAAACACTGAAGCTTTCTTT. Protein product: CASSLGASFQINTEAFF.